This T cell receptor beta chain came from a study of read filtering for tumor transcriptome and immune sequencing. The overall study: Patients were approximately 17 male and some 13 female, mean age about 65 years, range about 40 to 85. 8 patients were R-ISS I, approximately 15 were R-ISS II, roughly seven were R-ISS III. Study-level findings and limits: RNA-seq captured clonotypes less deeply and reliably than IR-seq.

From approximately 430 ng of RNA, a library with molecular barcoded alpha/delta and beta/gamma adaptors was made. Using its own MiXCR run on the reads, TCRdb lists one record per CDR3 protein. Of 85,000 to 100,000 distinct CDR3 sequences listed, roughly 21% are singletons. A note on this clonotype: The target antigen is unknown. A much larger clone is a single base away; this may be a read error.

Germline V CDR1 and CDR2: LNHNV, YYDKDF (reference sequence). The CDR3 is made up of 13 amino acids. The ends were cut back, 7 bases at V and 7 bases at J, with 13 bases in the middle. The sequence came from a donor over 35 with multiple myeloma. This sequence joins TRBV15 and TRBJ1-4; D gene unclear. Material for sequencing was a population of CD138-negative cells sorted from bone marrow. CDR3 DNA sequence: TGTGCCACCATCCGGGCCGTGGGTGAAAAACTGTTTTTT. Residues: CATIRAVGEKLFF.